A selection of T cell receptor beta chains follows, all from one sample in a study of lymphopenia after photon versus proton radiotherapy. Assay used: immunoSEQ multiplex PCR; TCRdb lists only in-frame clones, some missing. This table has tens of thousands of clones, about 80% appearing once. The sequences come from peripheral blood, collected from a patient treated with proton-based radiotherapy. These receptors originate from a woman aged 70-85 years with pancreatic cancer. CDR3s leave out the opening cysteine and the closing phenylalanine or tryptophan.

TRBV6-5,TRBJ1-4,10,ASSLGGEKLF
TRBV19,TRBJ1-1,13,ASSMSPISTAEAF
TRBV28,TRBJ2-2,13,ASSIGGMDTGELF
TRBV7-8,TRBJ1-1,16,ASSFQETTQNLNTEAF
TRBV4-1,TRBJ1-2,12,ASSQETGTYGYT
TRBV5-1,TRBJ1-3,13,ASSLNSPSGNTIY
TRBV27,TRBJ2-1,15,ASSAGTSVSSYNEQF
TRBV7-6,TRBJ2-7,11,ASSQNPGGEQY
TRBV6-1,TRBJ2-1,13,ASSELLASYNEQF
TRBV28,TRBJ1-3,14,ASSTLTLSSGNTIY
TRBV18,TRBJ2-7,13,ASSSGQGPTYEQY
TRBV6-5,TRBJ2-1,9,ASSDRLEQF
TRBV19,TRBJ1-2,11,ASADGTNYGYT
TRBV4-3,TRBJ1-1,13,ASSQETGVWGEAF
TRBV30,TRBJ1-2,9,AWSVLDGYT
TRBV7-2,TRBJ2-5,14,ASSSGLAGGEGTQY
TRBV6-1,TRBJ2-6,11,ACVIAGANVLT
TRBV7-9,TRBJ1-2,8,AIRHDGYT
TRBV5-4,TRBJ2-1,11,ASGGGTYNEQF
TRBV6-6,TRBJ1-1,13,ASSTGTRGNTEAF
TRBV6-5,TRBJ2-1,12,ASSPHDFNNEQF
TRBV7-2,TRBJ2-1,16,ASSLRWGTAMPYNEQF
TRBV30,TRBJ2-2,13,AWSQLGANTGELF
TRBV25-1,TRBJ2-3,11,ASRGLGTDTQY
TRBV30,TRBJ2-1,9,AWSLGGAGF
TRBV7-2,TRBJ1-2,11,ASSPRGPGGYT
TRBV11-2,TRBJ1-1,11,ASKDSLNTEAF
TRBV19,TRBJ1-5,13,ASSLQTGSNQPQH
TRBV27,TRBJ2-5,14,ASSSPLAGLEKTQY
TRBV11-2,TRBJ2-7,9,ASSPGYEQY
TRBV5-4,TRBJ2-3,15,ASSLDPGRTSADTQY
TRBV4-3,TRBJ1-2,18,ASSQDSPLSGTGVNYGYT
TRBV28,TRBJ2-7,11,ASNIQGSYEQY
TRBV6-6,TRBJ1-3,11,ASQNRAANTIY
TRBV10-2,TRBJ2-7,10,AIIGQGAEQY
TRBV6-5,TRBJ2-7,12,ASTPPASSYEQY
TRBV7-9,TRBJ1-5,13,ASSRGEGSNQPQH
TRBV28,.,10,AHGQGAGEQY
TRBV7-9,TRBJ1-1,12,ASSPQGVTTEAF
TRBV28,.,12,ASSRYGATYEQY
TRBV27,TRBJ2-7,13,ASSRSGTGGREQY
TRBV7-8,TRBJ2-1,13,ASSLVGLSYNEQF
TRBV6-5,TRBJ2-3,14,ASSYGPSVDTDTQY
TRBV6-1,TRBJ2-7,10,ASYSGGYEQY